This TCR beta chain was identified during a study of blood T cell repertoires in COVID-19. Study in general: Collection of acute and convalescent COVID-19 samples took place in the United States, Italy and Spain. Sources were T cells, B-cell-depleted T cells, or PBMCs; the material itself was cDNA or gDNA.

Germline V CDR1 and CDR2: SGHRS, YFSETQ. This CDR3 has 14 residues. The germline V and J ends were trimmed by 0 bases and 6 bases, with 10 bases remaining between them. Authors' methods: Amplification of reference gene primers provided the estimated nucleated cell counts. Sequencing was performed with immunoSEQ multiplex PCR; in TCRdb, only in-frame clones are kept and a portion is missing. That table furnishes V, J and clone size, whereas the DNA furnished D and trimming. The table shows 95,000 to 150,000 clones, with roughly 80% occurring only once. Sequenced sample: peripheral blood. The chain employs TRBV5-1 and TRBJ2-1; D perhaps matches TRBD1 (6 bases). The sequence derives from a human donor in a cohort sampled during active COVID-19. CDR3 sequence (DNA): TGCGCCAGCAGCTTGGATGGGGGCCGCAATGAGCAGTTCTTC. Residues: CASSLDGGRNEQFF. Full variable domain (remainder filled in from reference TRBV5-1 and TRBJ2-1): KAGVTQTPRYLIKTRGQQVTLSCSPISGHRSVSWYQQTPGQGLQFLFEYFSETQRNKGNFPGRFSGRQFSNSRSEMNVSTLELGDSALYLCASSLDGGRNEQFFGPGTRLTVL.